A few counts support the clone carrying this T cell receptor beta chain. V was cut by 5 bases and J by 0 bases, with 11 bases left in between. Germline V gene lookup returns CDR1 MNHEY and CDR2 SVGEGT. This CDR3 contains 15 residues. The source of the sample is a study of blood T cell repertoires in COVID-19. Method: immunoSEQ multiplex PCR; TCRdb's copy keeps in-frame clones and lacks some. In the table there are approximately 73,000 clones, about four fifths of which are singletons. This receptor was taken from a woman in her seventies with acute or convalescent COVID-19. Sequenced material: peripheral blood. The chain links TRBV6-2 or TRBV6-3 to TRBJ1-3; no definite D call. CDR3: CASSAGRRSGNTIYF. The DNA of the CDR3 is TGTGCCAGCAGTGCGGGCCGACGCTCTGGAAACACCATATATTTT.